Listed below are T cell receptor beta chains from one sample, sequenced in a study of blood T cell repertoires in COVID-19. Here immunoSEQ multiplex PCR was the method, and the copy in TCRdb shows in-frame clones only, minus some. The sample has 35,000 to 55,000 clones, over 70% seen once. The sample consisted of peripheral blood. The receptors stem from a human donor in a cohort sampled during active COVID-19. Both conserved end residues are part of each CDR3. The order of the fields is D gene, J gene, clone size, V gene, CDR3 length, CDR3 DNA, CDR3 protein. D genes are given only for firm matches. Not all rows give a size; the values are once, few, many and, for expanded clones, a class.

>NA|TRBJ2-7|NA|TRBV4-2|15
TGTGCCAGCAGCCAAGCTTTCGGTAGCTCCTACGAGCAGTACTTC
CASSQAFGSSYEQYF
>TRBD2|TRBJ2-1|NA|TRBV2|15
TGTGCCAGCTCTTCAGAGCGGGAGGCCTACAATGAGCAGTTCTTC
CASSSEREAYNEQFF
>NA|TRBJ2-7|NA|TRBV3-1/TRBV3-2|13
TGTGCCAGCAGCCAAGCAAAAACCTACGAGCAGTACTTC
CASSQAKTYEQYF
>TRBD2|TRBJ2-1|once|TRBV6-2/TRBV6-3|15
TGTGCCAGCAGCCGACGGACTAGCGGGAGTATTGAGCAGTTCTTC
CASSRRTSGSIEQFF
>NA|TRBJ2-2|NA|TRBV21-1|18
TGTGCCAGCAGCAAAGGTGACCTAGCGGGAGTAGGAACCGGGGAGCTGTTTTTT
CASSKGDLAGVGTGELFF
>TRBD1|TRBJ1-2|NA|TRBV5-1|15
TGCGCCAGCAGCATATTAATGGGACAGGGTTCTTCCTTCACCTTC
CASSILMGQGSSFTF
>TRBD2|TRBJ2-7|few|TRBV5-1|15
TGCGCCAGCAGCCCGGGACTAGCGGGAGGGTACGAGCAGTACTTC
CASSPGLAGGYEQYF
>NA|TRBJ2-3|NA|TRBV5-1|14
TGCGCCAGCAGCAACGGGGAAGTTACAGATACGCAGTATTTT
CASSNGEVTDTQYF
>NA|TRBJ1-2|NA|TRBV5-1|16
TGCGCCAGCAGCTTGGTGGGCAGGCCCTTCCCCAATGGCTACACCTTC
CASSLVGRPFPNGYTF
>TRBD2|TRBJ2-2|NA|TRBV7-8|16
TGTGCCAGCAGCCCCCGGACTAGCGGGAACACCGGGGAGCTGTTTTTT
CASSPRTSGNTGELFF
>NA|TRBJ1-2|NA|TRBV24-1|14
TGTGCCACCAGTGAACCGACAGCGAACTATGGCTACACCTTC
CATSEPTANYGYTF